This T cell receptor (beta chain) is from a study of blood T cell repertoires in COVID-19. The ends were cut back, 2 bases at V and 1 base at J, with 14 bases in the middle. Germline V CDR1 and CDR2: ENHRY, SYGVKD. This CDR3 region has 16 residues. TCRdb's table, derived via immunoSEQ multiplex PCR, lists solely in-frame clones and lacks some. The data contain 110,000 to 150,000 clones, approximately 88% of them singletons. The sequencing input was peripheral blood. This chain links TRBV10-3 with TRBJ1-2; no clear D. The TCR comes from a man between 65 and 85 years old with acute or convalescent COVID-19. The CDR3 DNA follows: TGTGCCATCAGTGAGCATCTCGAAACTAATAACTATGGCTACACCTTC. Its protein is CAISEHLETNNYGYTF.